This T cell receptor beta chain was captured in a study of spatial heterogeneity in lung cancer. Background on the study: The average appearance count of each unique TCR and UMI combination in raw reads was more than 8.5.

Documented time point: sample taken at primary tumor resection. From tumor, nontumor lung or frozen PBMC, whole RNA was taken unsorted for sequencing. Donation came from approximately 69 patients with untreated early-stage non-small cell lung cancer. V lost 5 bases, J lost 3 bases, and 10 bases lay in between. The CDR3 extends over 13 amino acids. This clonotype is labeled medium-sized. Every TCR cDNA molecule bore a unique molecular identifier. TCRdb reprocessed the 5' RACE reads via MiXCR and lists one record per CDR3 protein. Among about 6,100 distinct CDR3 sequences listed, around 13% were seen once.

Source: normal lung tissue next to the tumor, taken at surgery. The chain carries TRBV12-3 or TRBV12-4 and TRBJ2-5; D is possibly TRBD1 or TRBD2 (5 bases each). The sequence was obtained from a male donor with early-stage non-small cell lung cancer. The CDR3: CASSAGTKETQYF. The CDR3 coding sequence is TGTGCCAGCAGTGCCGGGACCAAAGAGACCCAGTACTTC.